One sample yielded the 22 T cell receptor beta chains listed below, sequenced in a study of blood T cell repertoires in COVID-19. The method was immunoSEQ multiplex PCR; TCRdb's version includes in-frame clones alone and lacks a portion of them. Of 200,000 to 250,000 clones detected, approximately 90% appear once; the ten largest clones hold 3% to 4.5%. The sample taken for sequencing was PBMCs or T cells enriched from blood (not recorded which). These receptors were collected from a woman aged 40 to 50 with acute COVID-19.

V is TRBV5-1 and J is TRBJ1-2; tentatively, D is TRBD1 (5 bases). V was trimmed by 0 bases and J by 8 bases, leaving 11 bases between them. Germline CDR1 reads SGHRS; CDR2 reads YFSETQ. This CDR3 comprises 13 residues. The CDR3 protein is CASSLEGVEGYTF. CDR3 DNA sequence: TGCGCCAGCAGCTTGGAAGGGGTGGAAGGCTACACCTTC.

This rearrangement joins TRBV7-2 to TRBJ2-2; D is ambiguous. The CDR3 sequence is 15 residues long. Germline CDR1 reads SGHTA; CDR2 reads FQGNSA. Trimming took off 1 base at V and 7 bases at J, with 13 bases between the two ends. The DNA of the CDR3 is TGTGCCAGCAGCTTAGGGGTGACCACAGACGGGGAGCTGTTTTTT. Its protein is CASSLGVTTDGELFF.

This chain links TRBV30 with TRBJ1-1, with a weak D call TRBD1 (5 bases). V lost 2 bases and J lost 1, with 11 bases in between. The length of the CDR3 is 14 residues. Germline CDR1 reads GTSNPN; CDR2 reads SVGIG (reference sequence). CDR3 DNA: TGTGCCTGGAGTCGCACAGGCACGAACACTGAAGCTTTCTTT. This gives the protein CAWSRTGTNTEAFF.

This rearrangement joins TRBV6-2 or TRBV6-3 to TRBJ2-5, with D perhaps TRBD1 (6 bases). This CDR3 has 14 amino acids. Trimming shortened V by 5 bases and J by 7 bases, and 17 bases separated the two germline ends. Germline lookup yields CDR1 MNHEY and CDR2 SVGEGT. CDR3 DNA: TGTGCCAGCAGTCCCGGGACACCCCCATCGACCCAGTACTTC. It translates to CASSPGTPPSTQYF.

The chain recombines TRBV6-6 with TRBJ2-4; possibly TRBD1 for D (6 bases). The CDR3 consists of 14 residues. Germline V gene data show CDR1 as MNHNY and CDR2 as SVGAGI (reference sequence). The V end was cut by 5 bases, the J end by 0 bases, with 8 bases between. Written as DNA, the CDR3 is TGTGCCAGCAGTCGGACAGTAGCCAAAAACATTCAGTACTTC. Amino acids: CASSRTVAKNIQYF.

The chain couples TRBV11-1 to TRBJ2-2, with TRBD1 as a possible D gene (5 bases). Trimming took off 5 bases at V and 3 bases at J, with 10 bases between the two ends. Germline CDR1 reads SGHAT; CDR2 reads FQDESV (reference sequence). This CDR3 contains 14 residues. The CDR3 DNA reads TGTGCCAGCAGCGTCCAGGGTTACACCGGGGAGCTGTTTTTT. Its protein is CASSVQGYTGELFF. The full variable domain, with the rest looked up from reference TRBV11-1 and TRBJ2-2, is EAEVAQSPRYKITEKSQAVAFWCDPISGHATLYWYRQILGQGPELLVQFQDESVVDDSQLPKDRFSAERLKGVDSTLKIQPAELGDSAMYLCASSVQGYTGELFFGEGSRLTVL.

This chain joins TRBV29-1 and TRBJ2-3, with 11 bases identical to TRBD2. Germline-derived CDR1 and CDR2 are SQVTM and ANQGSEA. Trimming took 6 bases from V and 13 from J; bases not matched to a gene: 12. The length of the CDR3 is 13 residues. The CDR3, as DNA: TGCAGCGTGTCGGAGACTAGCGGGGCTGAGGAGTATTTT. Translation gives CSVSETSGAEEYF.

The chain uses TRBV29-1 and TRBJ1-2; 9 bases are shared with TRBD1. CDR3 length: 16 amino acids. The trim removed 7 bases at V and 3 bases at J, leaving 15 bases unmatched. Germline CDR1 is SQVTM and CDR2 is ANQGSEA. CDR3 protein: CSANDGTGSLDYGYTF. In DNA form, the CDR3 reads TGCAGCGCCAACGACGGGACAGGGAGTCTTGACTATGGCTACACCTTC. Full variable domain (missing parts from reference TRBV29-1 and TRBJ1-2): SAVISQKPSRDICQRGTSLTIQCQVDSQVTMMFWYRQQPGQSLTLIATANQGSEATYESGFVIDKFPISRPNLTFSTLTVSNMSPEDSSIYLCSANDGTGSLDYGYTFGSGTRLTVV.

This CDR3 is CASGSRGSETQYF. CDR3 nucleotide sequence: TGTGCCAGCGGTTCCAGGGGGTCAGAGACCCAGTACTTC. The chain combines TRBV25-1 with TRBJ2-5; TRBD1 matches 7 bases. Trimming cost V 8 bases and J 4 bases; bases outside gene matches: 7. Germline V gene data show CDR1 as MGHDK and CDR2 as SYGVNS. This CDR3 region has 13 residues.

This clone was detected a few times. The chain is built from TRBV15 and TRBJ1-2; 9 bases line up with TRBD1. V dropped 5 bases and J dropped 4; count of bases not matched to a gene: 11. The germline gives CDR1 LNHNV, CDR2 YYDKDF (reference sequence). The CDR3 covers 16 residues. The chain's CDR3 is CATSGRGQGETYGYTF. CDR3 nucleotide sequence: TGTGCCACCAGCGGACGGGGACAGGGCGAAACCTATGGCTACACCTTC.

The V gene is TRBV4-3, the J gene TRBJ1-1; unclear D gene. Trimming pared 1 base from V and 2 bases from J, leaving 11 bases between. Germline V gene lookup returns CDR1 LGHNA and CDR2 YSLEER. This CDR3 is built from 15 residues. The CDR3 DNA reads TGCGCCAGCAGCCAAGGGGCAGGCCTCAACACTGAAGCTTTCTTT. This sequence encodes CASSQGAGLNTEAFF.

The gene calls are TRBV6-5 and TRBJ2-1; 7 bases are a match to TRBD1. The CDR3 length is 15 residues. Germline CDR1 MNHEY, CDR2 SVGAGI. Trimming at V came to 8 bases and at J to 4 bases, leaving 11 bases not matched to a gene. The CDR3 region is CASAQGDRQYNEQFF. CDR3 in DNA: TGTGCCAGCGCCCAGGGGGACAGACAATACAATGAGCAGTTCTTC.

The table lists this clone with a count of one. CDR3 in DNA: TGTGCCAGCAGTGTTGCTAGCGGGGAAACCTACGAGCAGTACTTC. Translation: CASSVASGETYEQYF. The gene calls are TRBV2 and TRBJ2-7; 9 bases are shared with TRBD2. The CDR3 length is 15 residues. Germline V gives CDR1 SNHLY, CDR2 FYNNEI. V lost 4 bases, J lost 2 bases, and 6 bases stayed unmatched.

V usage is TRBV11-2 and J usage is TRBJ1-1; TRBD1 agrees at 8 bases. This CDR3 spans 14 amino acids. Germline assignment: CDR1 SGHAT and CDR2 FQNNGV. V was clipped by 3 bases and J by 6 bases; unmatched bases: 6. The CDR3 is CASSFLQGESEAFF. CDR3 nucleotides: TGTGCCAGCAGCTTTTTACAGGGGGAATCTGAAGCTTTCTTT.

The chain couples TRBV11-2 to TRBJ1-1; 8 nucleotides agree with TRBD1. The V gene's germline CDR1 is SGHAT and CDR2 FQNNGV. J gave up 10 bases and V 6 bases, and 10 bases lay outside the gene matches. The CDR3 contains 13 residues. The CDR3 DNA follows: TGTGCCAGCAGGGCTTGGACAGGGTCAGTAGCTTTCTTT. It yields the protein CASRAWTGSVAFF.

This clone came up once. The rearrangement joins TRBV9 to TRBJ2-7, with 7 positions matching TRBD1. Losses at the gene ends were 4 bases for V and 0 bases for J; bases not matched to a gene: 7. The CDR3 consists of 15 residues. The germline CDR1 and CDR2 sequences are SGDLS and YYNGEE. CDR3 in DNA: TGTGCCAGCAGCTTCCAGGGGGAAGGCTCCTACGAGCAGTACTTC. It encodes CASSFQGEGSYEQYF.

V and J are TRBV3-1 (or the pseudogene TRBV3-2) and TRBJ2-7; D call uncertain. The V and J ends lost 4 bases and 9 bases respectively, with 7 bases between them. CDR1 is LGHDT, CDR2 YNNKEL, per germline (reference sequence). The length of the CDR3 is 10 residues. The CDR3 protein is CASSPPLQYF. The CDR3 DNA sequence: TGTGCCAGCAGCCCCCCCTTGCAGTACTTC.

The chain has TRBV12-3 or TRBV12-4 and TRBJ1-1; D ambiguous. With 2 bases removed from V and 0 bases from J, the gap between germline ends came to 4 bases. This CDR3 comprises 13 residues. CDR3 DNA: TGTGCCAGCAGTTTAAAGCTGAACACTGAAGCTTTCTTT. Amino acid sequence: CASSLKLNTEAFF.

This sequence joins TRBV4-1 and TRBJ1-1, with D possibly being TRBD1 (6 bases). Trimming shortened V by 3 bases and J by 7 bases, and 9 bases separated the two germline ends. CDR1 and CDR2 (germline): MGHRA, YSYEKL. This CDR3 is built from 12 residues. The CDR3 reads CASSHPDSEAFF. CDR3 sequence (DNA): TGCGCCAGCAGCCACCCGGACAGTGAAGCTTTCTTT.

V and J are TRBV27 and TRBJ1-1; the D is unclear. Germline CDR1 is MNHEY and CDR2 is SMNVEV (reference sequence). Trimming removed 3 bases at V and 5 bases at J, with 16 bases between. The CDR3 extends over 15 amino acids. The CDR3 nucleotides are TGTGCCAGCAGTTTTGTCCAGTTTGGTCTTACTGAAGCTTTCTTT. Translation gives CASSFVQFGLTEAFF.

The gene calls are TRBV19 and TRBJ1-6; 7 nucleotides agree with TRBD1. The CDR3 spans 13 residues. The trim removed 11 bases at V and 6 bases at J, leaving 7 bases unmatched. CDR1 and CDR2 from the germline V gene are LNHDA and SQIVND (reference sequence). CDR3 in amino acids: CAGQQGLNSPLHF. As DNA, the CDR3 is TGTGCCGGACAACAGGGGCTTAATTCACCCCTCCACTTT.

The chain has TRBV4-1 and TRBJ1-1, with TRBD1 matching 8 bases. With 1 base clipped from V and 1 base from J, the junction kept 8 bases outside the gene matches. The CDR3 extends over 17 amino acids. CDR1 and CDR2 (germline): MGHRA, YSYEKL. CDR3 coding DNA: TGCGCCAGCAGCCAAGGGACCCGGGACAGGCCGAACACTGAAGCTTTCTTT. As protein: CASSQGTRDRPNTEAFF.